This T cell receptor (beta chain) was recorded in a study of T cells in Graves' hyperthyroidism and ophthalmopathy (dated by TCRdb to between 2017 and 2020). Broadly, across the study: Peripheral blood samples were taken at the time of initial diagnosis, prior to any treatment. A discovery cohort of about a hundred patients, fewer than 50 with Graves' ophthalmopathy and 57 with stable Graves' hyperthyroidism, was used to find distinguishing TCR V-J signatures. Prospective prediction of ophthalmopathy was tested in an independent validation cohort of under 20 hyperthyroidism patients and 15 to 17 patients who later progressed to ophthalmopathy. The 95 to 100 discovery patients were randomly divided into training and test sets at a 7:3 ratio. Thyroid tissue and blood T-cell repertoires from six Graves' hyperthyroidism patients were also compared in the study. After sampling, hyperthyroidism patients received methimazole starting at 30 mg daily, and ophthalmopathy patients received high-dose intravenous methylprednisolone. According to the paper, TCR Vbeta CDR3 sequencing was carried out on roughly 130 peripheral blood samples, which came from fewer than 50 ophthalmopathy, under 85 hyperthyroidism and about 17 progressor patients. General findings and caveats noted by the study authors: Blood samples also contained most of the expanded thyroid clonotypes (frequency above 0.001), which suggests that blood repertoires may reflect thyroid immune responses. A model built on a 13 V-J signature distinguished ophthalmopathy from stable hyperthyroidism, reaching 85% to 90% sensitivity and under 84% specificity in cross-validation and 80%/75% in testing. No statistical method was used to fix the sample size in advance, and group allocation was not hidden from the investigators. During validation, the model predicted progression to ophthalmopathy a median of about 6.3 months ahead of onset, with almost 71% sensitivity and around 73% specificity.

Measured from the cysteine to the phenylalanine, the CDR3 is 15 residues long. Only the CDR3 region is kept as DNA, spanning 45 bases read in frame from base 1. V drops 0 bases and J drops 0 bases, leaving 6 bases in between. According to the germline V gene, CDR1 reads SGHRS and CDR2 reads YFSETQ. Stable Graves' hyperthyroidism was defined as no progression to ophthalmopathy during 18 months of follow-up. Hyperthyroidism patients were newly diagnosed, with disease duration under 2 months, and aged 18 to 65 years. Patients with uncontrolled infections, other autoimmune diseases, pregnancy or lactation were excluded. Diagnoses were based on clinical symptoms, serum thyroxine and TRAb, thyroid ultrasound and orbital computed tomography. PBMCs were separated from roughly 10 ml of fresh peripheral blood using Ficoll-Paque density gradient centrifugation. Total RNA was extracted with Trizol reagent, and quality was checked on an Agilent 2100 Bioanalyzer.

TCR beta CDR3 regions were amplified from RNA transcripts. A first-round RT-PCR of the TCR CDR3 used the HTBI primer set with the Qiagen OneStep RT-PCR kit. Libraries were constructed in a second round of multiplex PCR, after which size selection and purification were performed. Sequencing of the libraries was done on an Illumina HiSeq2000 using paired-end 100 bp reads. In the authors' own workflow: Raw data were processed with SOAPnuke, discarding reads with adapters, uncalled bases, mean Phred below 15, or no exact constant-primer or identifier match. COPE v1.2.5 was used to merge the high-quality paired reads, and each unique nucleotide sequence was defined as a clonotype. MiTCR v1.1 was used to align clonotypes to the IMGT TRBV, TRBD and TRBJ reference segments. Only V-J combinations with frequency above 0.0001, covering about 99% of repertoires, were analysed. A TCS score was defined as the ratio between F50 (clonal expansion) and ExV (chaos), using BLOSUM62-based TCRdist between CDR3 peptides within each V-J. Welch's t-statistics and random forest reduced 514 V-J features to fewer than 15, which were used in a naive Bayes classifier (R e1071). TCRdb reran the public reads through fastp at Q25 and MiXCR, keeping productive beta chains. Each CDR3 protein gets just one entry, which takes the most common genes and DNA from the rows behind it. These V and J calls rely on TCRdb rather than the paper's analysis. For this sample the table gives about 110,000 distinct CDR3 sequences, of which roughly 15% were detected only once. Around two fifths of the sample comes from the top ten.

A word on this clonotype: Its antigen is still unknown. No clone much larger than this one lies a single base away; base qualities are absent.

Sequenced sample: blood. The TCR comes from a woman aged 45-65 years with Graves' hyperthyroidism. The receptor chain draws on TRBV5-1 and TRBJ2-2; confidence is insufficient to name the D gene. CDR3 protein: CASSLATANTGELFF. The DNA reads TGCGCCAGCAGCTTGGCTACAGCGAACACCGGGGAGCTGTTTTTT.